This T cell receptor beta chain originates from a study of shared T cell receptors in the human thymus. Measured with immunoSEQ multiplex PCR; TCRdb has only the in-frame clones, and not every one. The data hold 600,000 to 900,000 clones, with 70% to 90% observed a single time. These data were likewise used in another study, on human thymus T cells. That work adds: Donors were healthy Finnish babies undergoing corrective operations for congenital heart defects.

The sequenced sample was thymocytes. The source of this sequence is a girl in the first two years of life with a congenital heart defect.

The CDR3 bases are TGTGCCAGCAGTCTAACACGGACAGGGGGATACTACGAGCAGTACTTC. As protein: CASSLTRTGGYYEQYF. The chain employs TRBV28 and TRBJ2-7; 10 nucleotides line up with TRBD1. Trimming took 5 bases from V and 3 from J; bases not matched to a gene: 10. CDR1 and CDR2 (germline): MDHEN, SYDVKM. CDR3 length: 16 residues. The full variable domain, in which reference TRBV28 and TRBJ2-7 provide the parts outside the CDR3, is DVKVTQSSRYLVKRTGEKVFLECVQDMDHENMFWYRQDPGLGLRLIYFSYDVKMKEKGDIPEGYSVSREKKERFSLILESASTNQTSMYLCASSLTRTGGYYEQYFGPGTRLTVT.